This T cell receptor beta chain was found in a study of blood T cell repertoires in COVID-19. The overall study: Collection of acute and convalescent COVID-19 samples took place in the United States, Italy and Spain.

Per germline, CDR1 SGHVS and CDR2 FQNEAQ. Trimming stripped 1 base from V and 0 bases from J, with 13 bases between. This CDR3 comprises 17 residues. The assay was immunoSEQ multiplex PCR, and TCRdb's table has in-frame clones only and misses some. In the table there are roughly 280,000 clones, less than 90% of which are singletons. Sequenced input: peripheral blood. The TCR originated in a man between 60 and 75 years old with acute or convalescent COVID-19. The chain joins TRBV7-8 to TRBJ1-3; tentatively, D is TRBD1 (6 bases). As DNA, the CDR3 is TGTGCCAGCAGCTTAGTGTTCGGGACACTCTCTGGAAACACCATATATTTT. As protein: CASSLVFGTLSGNTIYF.